Described below is a single TCR beta chain sequence and its context. Relative to the germline gene, one junction end is altered; a read error may explain this. This sample was included in a study of cytomegalovirus exposure and HLA in healthy donors. The CDR3 consists of 15 residues. In germline, CDR1 is MNHNS, CDR2 SASEGT. Clones were read by immunoSEQ multiplex PCR, and TCRdb kept only the in-frame ones, dropping some. The data contain over 200,000 clones, approximately 86% of them singletons. Sequencing input: PBMCs. V and J are TRBV6-1 and TRBJ1-5, with a tentative D call TRBD1 (5 bases). The clonotype originates from a woman aged 18 to 35 in good health and CMV-seronegative. DNA of the CDR3: TGTGTCAGCATAGAAGGGGCAGGGAACAATCAGCCCCAGCATTTT. Translated, it gives CVSIEGAGNNQPQHF.